This T cell receptor beta chain derives from a study of blood T cell repertoires in COVID-19. Study in general: Samples representing acute and convalescent COVID-19 were sourced from the United States, Italy and Spain. PBMCs, B-cell-depleted T cells, or T cells were the source of the cDNA or gDNA that made up the material.

As handled by the study authors: Reference gene primer amplification gave nucleated cell count estimates. The protocol was immunoSEQ multiplex PCR, while the TCRdb copy is restricted to in-frame clones and leaves out a portion. That table furnishes V, J and clone size, whereas the DNA furnished D and trimming. The table shows around 60,000 clones, with around 89% occurring only once. Germline values: CDR1 SGHNT, CDR2 YENEEA. This CDR3 is 15 amino acids long. V lost 0 bases and J lost 4; bases outside the gene matches: 5. V gene TRBV11-3 combines with J gene TRBJ2-7; TRBD1 agrees at 8 bases. Input material: peripheral blood. The receptor was derived from a human donor with active COVID-19. The donor label of this sample is uncertain. The CDR3 DNA sequence: TGTGCCAGCAGCTTAGACAGGGGGCCAGAGTACGAGCAGTACTTC. Translating gives CASSLDRGPEYEQYF. The full variable domain, completed using reference TRBV11-3 and TRBJ2-7, is EAGVVQSPRYKIIEKKQPVAFWCNPISGHNTLYWYLQNLGQGPELLIRYENEEAVDDSQLPKDRFSAERLKGVDSTLKIQPAELGDSAVYLCASSLDRGPEYEQYFGPGTRLTVT.